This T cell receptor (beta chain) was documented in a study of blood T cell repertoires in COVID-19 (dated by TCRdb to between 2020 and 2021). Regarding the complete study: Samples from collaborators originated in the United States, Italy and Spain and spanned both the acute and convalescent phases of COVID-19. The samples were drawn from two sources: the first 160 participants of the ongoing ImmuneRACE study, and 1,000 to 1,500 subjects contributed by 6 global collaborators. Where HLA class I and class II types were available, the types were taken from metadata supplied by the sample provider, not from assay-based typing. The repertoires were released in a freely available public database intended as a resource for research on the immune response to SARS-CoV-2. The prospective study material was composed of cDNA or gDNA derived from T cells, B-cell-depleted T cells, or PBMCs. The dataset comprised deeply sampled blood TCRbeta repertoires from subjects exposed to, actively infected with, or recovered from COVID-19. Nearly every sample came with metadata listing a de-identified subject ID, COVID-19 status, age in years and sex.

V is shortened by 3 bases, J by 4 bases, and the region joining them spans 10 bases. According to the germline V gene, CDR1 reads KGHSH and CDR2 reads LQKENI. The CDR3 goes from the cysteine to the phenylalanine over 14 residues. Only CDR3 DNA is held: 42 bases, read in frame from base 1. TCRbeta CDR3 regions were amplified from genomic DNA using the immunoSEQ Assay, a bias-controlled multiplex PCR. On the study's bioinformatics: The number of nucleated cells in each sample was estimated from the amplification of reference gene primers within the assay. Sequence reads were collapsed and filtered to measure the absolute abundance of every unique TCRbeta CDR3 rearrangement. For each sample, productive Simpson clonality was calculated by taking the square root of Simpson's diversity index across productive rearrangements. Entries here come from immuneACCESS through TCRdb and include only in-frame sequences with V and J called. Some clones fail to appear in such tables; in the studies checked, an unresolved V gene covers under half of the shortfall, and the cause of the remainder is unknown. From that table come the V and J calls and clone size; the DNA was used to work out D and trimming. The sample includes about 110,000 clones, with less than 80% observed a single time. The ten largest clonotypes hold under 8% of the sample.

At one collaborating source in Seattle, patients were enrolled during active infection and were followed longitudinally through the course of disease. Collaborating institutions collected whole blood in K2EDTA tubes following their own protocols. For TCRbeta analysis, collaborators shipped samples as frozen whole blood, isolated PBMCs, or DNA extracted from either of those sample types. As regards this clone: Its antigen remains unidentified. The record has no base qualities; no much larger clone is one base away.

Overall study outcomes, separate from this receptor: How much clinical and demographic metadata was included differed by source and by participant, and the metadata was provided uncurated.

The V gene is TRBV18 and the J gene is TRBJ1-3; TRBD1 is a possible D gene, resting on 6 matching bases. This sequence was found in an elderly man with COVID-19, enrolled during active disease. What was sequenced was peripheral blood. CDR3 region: CASSPNRDGNTIYF. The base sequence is TGTGCCAGCTCACCGAACAGGGACGGAAACACCATATATTTT.